This T cell receptor (beta chain) was retrieved from a study of cytomegalovirus exposure and HLA in healthy donors (dated by TCRdb to about 2017). With regard to the full study: According to an earlier analysis of 587 of the donors, 150 million to 200 million T cells yielded approximately 120 million unique TCR beta sequences and approximately 280 Gb of sequence data. An early release that covered about 600 HLA-typed donors contained approximately 290 gigabases of sequencing data and 70 million to 100 million unique TCR sequences. Of the 350 to 450 genotyped donors, approximately 80% fell in the genetic ancestry cluster associated with self-reported Caucasian donors. The study aimed to test whether cataloging public T cell receptors could reveal signatures of past pathogen exposure. The T cell repertoires of some 700 subjects were profiled by immunosequencing and related to cytomegalovirus serostatus. In addition to the first cohort of roughly 670 subjects, a separate validation cohort of 130 or so different subjects was used. The study combined high-throughput TCR immunosequencing, statistical association of individual TCRs with disease status, and machine learning to predict cytomegalovirus infection status. In a later analysis, previously published TCR beta repertoires from roughly 710 donors were re-analyzed and high-resolution HLA genotyping was added so that TCR occurrence patterns could be studied. The later analysis used no new phenotypic data to find candidate immune exposures, relying instead on TCR beta sequences and their occurrence across donors. An earlier analysis of 587 of the donors used high-throughput TCR beta sequencing to judge whether each TCR beta V gene segment behaved as functional or pseudogenic. Donor age, sex, ethnicity and CMV serostatus were compiled together with the repertoire data. A later genetic analysis took genome-wide SNP genotypes for about three fifths of the 666 donors and used that subset as a discovery cohort. Every repertoire in the discovery cohort had been generated on one and the same sequencing platform. HLA typing covered class I and class II loci at four-digit resolution. Typing coverage varied by locus: 629-630 donors for A, B, C, DRB1 and DQB1; roughly 560 for DQA1; over 600 for DPA1; roughly 450 for DPB1. Because of strong linkage in the cohort, five DR-DQ haplotypes were treated as single units for association and clustering. On average, over 200,000 unique TCR beta nucleotide sequences were sequenced per donor among more than 350 genotyped donors of the cohort, with around 19% of those sequences being non-productive. The investigation overall reported the following: In vitro tests confirmed that a few of the cytomegalovirus-associated TCR beta chains recognize cytomegalovirus antigens. The study listed over 150 TCR beta chains as associated with cytomegalovirus. V-gene and J-gene trimming of TCR beta chains was associated with a missense DCLRE1C variant in a later genetic analysis, and the association was replicated in an independent cohort. A later analysis found that most CMV-associated TCR beta chains appeared HLA-restricted, with HLA associations seemingly driven largely by CMV exposure. Because HLA typing was missing for some donors at each locus, association tests included only the typed subset. Only TCR beta chains were sequenced in this cohort, and the absence of alpha or paired-chain data limited detectable features. When HLA alleles, especially DR and DQ, strongly co-occurred, attributing TCR associations to individual alleles was difficult. CMV serostatus was the only immune exposure information available for the cohort. Correlated functional status among segregating V segments might be attributable to linkage disequilibrium, but an unknown experimental factor could not be ruled out. A later analysis associated 16,951 TCR beta sequences with specific HLA alleles at a false discovery rate of 0.05. In a later genetic analysis, fewer N-insertions in productive TCRs were reported among donors in an Asian-associated ancestry cluster than the roughly 700-donor mean. Some IMGT-functional V segments, including TRBV6-2 and TRBV6-3, could not be distinguished by the 87-base-pair reads and were therefore excluded. A further reported finding was that TCR beta sequences accurately predicted the HLA-A and HLA-B alleles for most subjects in the first cohort. Compared with equally common non-associated chains, HLA-associated TCR beta chains in a later analysis were more clonally expanded and had lower generation probabilities. In an earlier analysis of over 550 of the donors, most TCR beta V segments were observed in productive rearrangements about 87% or about 30% of the time, broadly matching IMGT annotations. A later analysis found that TCR association rates varied across HLA loci, with DRB1 alleles showing the most associated TCRs and HLA-C alleles the fewest. Approximately 16 rarely observed V segments, including chromosome 9 orphons, were excluded from the earlier analysis of some 590 of the donors because counts were too low. The authors suggested that the approach could potentially be generalized to other disease states and immunological phenotypes. In a later analysis, several top co-occurrence clusters were reported to appear linked to parvovirus B19, influenza, CMV and Epstein-Barr virus. The presence/absence analyses assumed that sequencing depth was roughly uniform across donors, and that assumption may not be true. Most TCR sequences were seen in very few donors, while some public TCRs were found in many individuals. A cluster of highly shared sequence variants was judged likely to represent a technical artifact of the sequencing pipeline. Cytomegalovirus status was reported to be diagnosed by the classifier with high specificity and sensitivity in both the original and validation cohorts.

Counted from cysteine to phenylalanine, this CDR3 has 15 amino acids. The DNA shown is the 45-base CDR3, in frame from base 1. V and J are trimmed by 3 bases and 7 bases, and the gene matches miss 13 bases of the junction. The germline V gene (reference sequence) provides CDR1 SGHNT and CDR2 YYREEE. The library was prepared using the immunoSEQ multiplex PCR assay. For the multiplex PCR, a mixture combining 60 forward primers for TCR Vbeta segments and 13 reverse primers for TCR Jbeta segments was used. Amplification of the CDR3 region of rearranged TCR beta genes was performed with a multiplex PCR assay on genomic DNA. On the Illumina HiSeq System, the amplified TCR beta libraries were sequenced as 87-base-pair reads. The authors processed their data as follows. In a later analysis, 77 million or so unique TCR beta chains were counted across the roughly 610 repertoires, and approximately 11 million of these chains were shared by at least two donors. Raw reads were error-corrected and collapsed into unique sequences with a nearest-neighbor algorithm that merged closely related sequences to remove PCR and sequencing errors. Alignment of CDR3 sequences to IMGT reference sequences was used to assign V, D and J gene segments. Each retained sequence needed at least a six-nucleotide match to both a V gene segment and a J gene segment. Rearrangements were called productive when the CDR3 lacked stop codons and stayed in frame with V and J; all others were non-productive. Following IMGT convention, CDR3 was defined as the stretch from the second conserved V-encoded cysteine to the conserved J-encoded phenylalanine. The earlier analysis of about 610 of the donors excluded sequences that lacked an unambiguous match to a single V gene segment. An earlier analysis of some 500 of the donors classified V segments as functional when productive rearrangements were above 56.7% and as segregating when the standard deviation between donors was above 5%. A statistical classification framework was built to diagnose cytomegalovirus status from the catalog of TCR beta chain sequences. In a later analysis, V and J genes were assigned by comparing TCR nucleotide sequences against IMGT/GENE-DB human TR gene sequences. The TCRdist pipeline was used in a later analysis to assign CDR3 sequences and most-parsimonious VDJ recombination scenarios. A later analysis defined each TCR beta chain by its CDR3 amino acid sequence plus V-gene family, and excluded reads lacking a unique V-gene family. As a way to deal with suspected cross-contamination and a sequencing artifact, a later analysis dropped approximately 570 nucleotide sequences that were highly shared and had low generation probability. In a later analysis, a clonal expansion index for each public chain was calculated from normalized within-repertoire ranks of inferred template counts. Generation probabilities in a later analysis came from a VDJ recombination model fitted to out-of-frame rearrangements, and those results were checked against IGoR. In a later analysis, hypergeometric tests were used to score TCR-TCR, TCR-HLA and TCR-CMV co-occurrence, with a repertoire-size bias correction applied to TCR pairs. To estimate false discovery rates, a later analysis permuted the HLA or CMV assignments 20 times. In a later analysis, co-occurring TCRs were grouped using DBSCAN, and TCRdist sequence similarity was added for clustering within HLA-allele-positive subsets. For co-occurrence clustering, repertoires with fewer than 30,000 or more than 120,000 public chains were excluded, along with 5 or 6 repertoires with anomalous nucleotide sharing. TCRdb provides this immuneACCESS table in a form limited to in-frame rearrangements. Some clones are lacking; in checked studies, under half of them reflect an unresolved V gene, and why the rest are absent is not known. From that table come the V and J calls and clone size; the DNA was used to work out D and trimming. In this sample the table shows roughly 100,000 clones, around 80% of which occur a single time. Of the sample, around 2.1% is held by the ten largest clones.

The cohort was made up of under 800 healthy bone marrow donors. At the time of sampling, every cohort member was nominally healthy, though immune exposures that went unrecorded were likely present. The donor tested CMV seronegative and was one of the 352 seronegative cohort members. Each donor provided a peripheral blood sample, and peripheral blood mononuclear cells were used for TCR beta sequencing. Genomic DNA was extracted from the blood cell samples with the Qiagen DNeasy Blood Extraction Kit. About this clone: The antigen this receptor binds is unknown. The input lacks base qualities; no much larger clone sits a single base away.

This TCR came from a man aged 25-45 years in good health and CMV-seronegative. The chain joins TRBV5-4 to TRBJ2-7; the central 7 bases match TRBD1. Sequencing used PBMCs. The base sequence is TGTGCCAGCAGCTACGACAGGGCCGGAGGTCGTGAGCAGTACTTC. The resulting protein is CASSYDRAGGREQYF.